This entry describes one T cell receptor beta chain. In this sample, this clone turned up a few times. Its antigen remains undetermined. No quality values exist for individual bases; no much larger clone is one base distant. The immunoSEQ Assay was used to immunosequence TCRbeta CDR3 regions from genomic DNA. Prior to high-throughput sequencing, genomic DNA was amplified by bias-controlled multiplex PCR. Per the source publication's procedure: To quantify the absolute abundance of each unique TCRbeta CDR3 region, the sequences were collapsed and filtered. Clonality, defined as 1 minus Pielou's evenness, was calculated using only productive rearrangements. A previously published method was used to identify clones with significantly greater frequencies in on-treatment samples than in baseline samples. The table comes from immuneACCESS by way of TCRdb, which keeps in-frame sequences with V and J called. Part of the clones is missing from these tables; in studies checked, under half for an unresolved V gene and the rest for unknown reasons. That table gives V, J and clone size, and the DNA gave D and trimming. The sample contains more than 9,000 clones, around two thirds of them found a single time. The ten largest clones represent 28% of the sample.

These data are taken from a study of sequential checkpoint blockade in melanoma (dated by TCRdb to between 2017 and 2020). At the level of the whole study: In a 1:1 randomization, patients received either first-line nivolumab then ipilimumab (arm A) or ipilimumab then nivolumab (arm B). Both trial sequences were followed by maintenance nivolumab. Broad study findings and their caveats: Larger, independent patient cohorts are needed to validate the response-prediction model that combines TCR metrics and mutation burden.

Including cysteine and phenylalanine, the CDR3 has 14 amino acids. The CDR3 DNA has 42 bases and is translated from base 1. The germline V gene (reference sequence) specifies MNHNY as CDR1 and SVGAGI as CDR2. V and J lose 4 bases and 11 bases, and a span of 18 bases separates them. The treatment or condition label on this specimen signifies: randomized to nivolumab then ipilimumab (arm A) or the reverse (arm B). None of the trial patients had been given prior DNA-damaging chemotherapy. On a FACS Aria II flow cytometer, live CD3+CD8+ cells that were negative for CD19 and CD56 were sorted from thawed PBMCs. Samples came from patients with melanoma in CheckMate 064, a randomized, open-label phase II trial of sequential checkpoint blockade. Peripheral blood mononuclear cells were collected by leukapheresis, purified using Ficoll-Paque, and frozen in human serum containing about 11% DMSO. Purity of sorted blood CD3+CD8+ cells was verified at >95% immediately after sorting, followed by DNA extraction.

The TCR sequence derives from a human donor with melanoma. The specimen comprised CD8+ T cells sorted from blood (inferred from file names), sampled from a patient given nivolumab and ipilimumab in sequence. This receptor chain uses TRBV6-6 and TRBJ1-5, with the D gene too uncertain to name. The CDR3 in this case is CASSSSWRVVTQHF. The DNA is TGTGCCAGCAGTTCATCCTGGCGGGTCGTGACCCAGCATTTT.